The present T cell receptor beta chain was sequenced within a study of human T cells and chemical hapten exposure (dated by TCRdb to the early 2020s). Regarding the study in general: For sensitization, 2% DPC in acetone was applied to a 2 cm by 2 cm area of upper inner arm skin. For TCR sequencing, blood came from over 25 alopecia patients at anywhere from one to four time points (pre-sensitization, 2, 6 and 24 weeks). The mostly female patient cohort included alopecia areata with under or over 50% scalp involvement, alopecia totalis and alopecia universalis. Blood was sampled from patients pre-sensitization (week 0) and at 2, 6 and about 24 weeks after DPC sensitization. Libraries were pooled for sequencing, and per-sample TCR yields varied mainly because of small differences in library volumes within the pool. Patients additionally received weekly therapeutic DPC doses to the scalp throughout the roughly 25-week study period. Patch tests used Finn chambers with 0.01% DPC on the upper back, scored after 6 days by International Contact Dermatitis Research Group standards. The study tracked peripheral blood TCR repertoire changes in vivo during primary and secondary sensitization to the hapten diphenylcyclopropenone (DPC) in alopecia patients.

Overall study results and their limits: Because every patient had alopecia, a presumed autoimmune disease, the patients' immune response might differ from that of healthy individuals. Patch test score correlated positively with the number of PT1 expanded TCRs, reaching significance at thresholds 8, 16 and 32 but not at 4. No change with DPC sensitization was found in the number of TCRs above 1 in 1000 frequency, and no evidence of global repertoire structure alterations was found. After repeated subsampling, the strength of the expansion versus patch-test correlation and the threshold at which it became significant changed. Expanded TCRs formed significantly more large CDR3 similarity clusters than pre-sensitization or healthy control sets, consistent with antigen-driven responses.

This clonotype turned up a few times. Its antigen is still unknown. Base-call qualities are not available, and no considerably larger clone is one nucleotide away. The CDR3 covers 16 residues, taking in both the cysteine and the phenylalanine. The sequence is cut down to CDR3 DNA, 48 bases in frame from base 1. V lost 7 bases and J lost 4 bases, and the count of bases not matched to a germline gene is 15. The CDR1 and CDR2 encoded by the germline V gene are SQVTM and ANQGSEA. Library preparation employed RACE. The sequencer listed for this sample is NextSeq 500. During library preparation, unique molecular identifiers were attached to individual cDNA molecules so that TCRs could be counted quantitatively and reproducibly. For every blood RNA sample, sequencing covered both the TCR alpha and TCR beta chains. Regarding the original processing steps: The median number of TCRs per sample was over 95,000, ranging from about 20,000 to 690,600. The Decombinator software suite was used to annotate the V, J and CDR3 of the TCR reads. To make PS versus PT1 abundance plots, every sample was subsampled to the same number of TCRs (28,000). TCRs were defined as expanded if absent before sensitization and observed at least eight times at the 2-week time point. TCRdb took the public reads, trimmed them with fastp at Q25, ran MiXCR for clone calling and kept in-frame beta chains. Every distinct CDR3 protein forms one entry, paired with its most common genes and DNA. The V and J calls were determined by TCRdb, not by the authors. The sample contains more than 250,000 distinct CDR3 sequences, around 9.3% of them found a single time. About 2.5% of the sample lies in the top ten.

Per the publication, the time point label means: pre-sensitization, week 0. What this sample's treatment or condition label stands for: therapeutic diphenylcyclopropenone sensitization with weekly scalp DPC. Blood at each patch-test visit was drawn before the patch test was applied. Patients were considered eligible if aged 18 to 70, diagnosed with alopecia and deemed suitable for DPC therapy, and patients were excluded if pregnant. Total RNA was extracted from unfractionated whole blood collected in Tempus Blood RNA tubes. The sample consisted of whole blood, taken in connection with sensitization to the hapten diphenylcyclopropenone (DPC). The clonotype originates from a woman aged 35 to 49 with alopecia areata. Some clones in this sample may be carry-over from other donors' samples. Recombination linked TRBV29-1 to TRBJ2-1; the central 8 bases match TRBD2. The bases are TGCAGCGCCGAAATGGTCCGGGAGGGCCCATACAATGAGCAGTTCTTC. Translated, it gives CSAEMVREGPYNEQFF.